This T cell receptor (beta chain) was identified in a study of human T cells and chemical hapten exposure. Documented time point: patch test 1, 2 weeks after DPC sensitization. Treatment defined: therapeutic diphenylcyclopropenone sensitization with weekly scalp DPC. Suited to DPC and affected by alopecia, the donors ranged from 18 to 70 years old. Unseparated into fractions, whole blood served as the source from which total RNA was extracted. As the library was built, unique molecular identifiers were attached to individual cDNA molecules. TCRdb redid the calling of the RACE reads with MiXCR, one entry per CDR3 protein. This sample yields a few hundred thousand distinct CDR3 sequences, of which nearly 5% are seen a single time; 2% to 2.5% belongs to the top ten. This clonotype was detected many times. The sequenced sample was whole blood, obtained in connection with sensitization to the hapten diphenylcyclopropenone (DPC). This receptor was identified in a woman aged 45 to 65 with alopecia areata. Some clones in this sample may be carry-over from other donors' samples.

The CDR3, as DNA: TGCAGCGTATCTGACAGGGGGAACACTGAAGCTTTCTTT. Protein sequence: CSVSDRGNTEAFF. The chain recombines TRBV29-1 with TRBJ1-1; 8 nucleotides agree with TRBD1. This CDR3 has 13 residues. V lost 6 bases to trimming and J lost 1 base; unmatched junction nucleotides: 4. Germline lookup yields CDR1 SQVTM and CDR2 ANQGSEA. Drawing the rest from reference TRBV29-1 and TRBJ1-1, the complete variable domain is SAVISQKPSRDICQRGTSLTIQCQVDSQVTMMFWYRQQPGQSLTLIATANQGSEATYESGFVIDKFPISRPNLTFSTLTVSNMSPEDSSIYLCSVSDRGNTEAFFGQGTRLTVV.